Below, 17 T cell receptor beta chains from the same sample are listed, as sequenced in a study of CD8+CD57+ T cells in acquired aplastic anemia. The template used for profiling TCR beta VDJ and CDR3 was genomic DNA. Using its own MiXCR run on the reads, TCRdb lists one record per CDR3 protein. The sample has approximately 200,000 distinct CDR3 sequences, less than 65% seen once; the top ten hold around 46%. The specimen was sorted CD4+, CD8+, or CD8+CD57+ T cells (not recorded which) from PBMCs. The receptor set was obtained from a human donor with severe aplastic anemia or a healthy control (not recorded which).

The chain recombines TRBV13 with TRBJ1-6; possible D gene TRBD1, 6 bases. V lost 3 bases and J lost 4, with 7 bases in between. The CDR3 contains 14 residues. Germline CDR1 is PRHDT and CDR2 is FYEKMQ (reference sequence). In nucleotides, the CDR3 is TGTGCCAGCAGCTTCGGGACATATAATTCACCCCTCCACTTT. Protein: CASSFGTYNSPLHF.

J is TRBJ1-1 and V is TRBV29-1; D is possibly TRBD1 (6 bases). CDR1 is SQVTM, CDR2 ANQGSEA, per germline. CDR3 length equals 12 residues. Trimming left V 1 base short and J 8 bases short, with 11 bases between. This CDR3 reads CSVEVQGEEAFF. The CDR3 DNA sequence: TGCAGCGTTGAAGTACAGGGAGAGGAAGCTTTCTTT.

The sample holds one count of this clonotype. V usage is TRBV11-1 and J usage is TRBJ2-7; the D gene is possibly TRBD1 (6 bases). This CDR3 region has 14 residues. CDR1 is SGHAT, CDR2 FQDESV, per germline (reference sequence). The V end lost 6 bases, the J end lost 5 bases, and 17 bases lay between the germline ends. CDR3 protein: CASSVGTKGHEQYF. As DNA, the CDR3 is TGTGCCAGCAGTGTAGGGACAAAAGGGCACGAGCAGTACTTC. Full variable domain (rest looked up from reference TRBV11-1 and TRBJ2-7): EAEVAQSPRYKITEKSQAVAFWCDPISGHATLYWYRQILGQGPELLVQFQDESVVDDSQLPKDRFSAERLKGVDSTLKIQPAELGDSAMYLCASSVGTKGHEQYFGPGTRLTVT.

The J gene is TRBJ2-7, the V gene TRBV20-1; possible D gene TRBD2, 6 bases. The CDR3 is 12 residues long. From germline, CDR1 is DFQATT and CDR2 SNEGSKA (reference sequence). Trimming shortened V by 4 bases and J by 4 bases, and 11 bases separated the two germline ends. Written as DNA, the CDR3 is TGCAGTGCTACGGACTATGGGTACGAGCAGTACTTC. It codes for CSATDYGYEQYF.

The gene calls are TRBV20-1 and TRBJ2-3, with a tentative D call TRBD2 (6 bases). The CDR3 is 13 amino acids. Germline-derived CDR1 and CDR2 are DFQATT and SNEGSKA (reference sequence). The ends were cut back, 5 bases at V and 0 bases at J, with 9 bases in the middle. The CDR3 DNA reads TGCAGTGCTCGCGGGGAAAGCACAGATACGCAGTATTTT. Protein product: CSARGESTDTQYF.

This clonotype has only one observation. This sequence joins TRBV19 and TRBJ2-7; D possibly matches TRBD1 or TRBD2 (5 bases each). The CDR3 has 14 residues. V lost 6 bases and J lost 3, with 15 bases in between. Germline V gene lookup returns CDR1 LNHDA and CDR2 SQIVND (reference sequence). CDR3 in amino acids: CASSITGAVYEQYF. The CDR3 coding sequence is TGTGCCAGTAGCATAACCGGGGCCGTCTACGAGCAGTACTTC.

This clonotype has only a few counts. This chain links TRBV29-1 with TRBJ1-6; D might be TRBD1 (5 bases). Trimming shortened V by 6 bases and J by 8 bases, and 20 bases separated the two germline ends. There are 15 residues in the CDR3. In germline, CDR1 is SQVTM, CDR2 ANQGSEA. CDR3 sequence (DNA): TGCAGCGTACGAGCTTCCGGGACGGCTGATTCACCCCTCCACTTT. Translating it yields CSVRASGTADSPLHF. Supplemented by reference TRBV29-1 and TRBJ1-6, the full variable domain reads SAVISQKPSRDICQRGTSLTIQCQVDSQVTMMFWYRQQPGQSLTLIATANQGSEATYESGFVIDKFPISRPNLTFSTLTVSNMSPEDSSIYLCSVRASGTADSPLHFGNGTRLTVT.

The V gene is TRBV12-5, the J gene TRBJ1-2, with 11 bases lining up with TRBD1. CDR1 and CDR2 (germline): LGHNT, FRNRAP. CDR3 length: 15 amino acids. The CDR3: CASSLGGQGAVGYTF. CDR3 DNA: TGTGCCAGCTCCCTGGGAGGACAGGGGGCAGTTGGCTACACCTTC.

CDR3 residues: CASSHGDSPPFGELFF. As DNA, the CDR3 is TGTGCCAGCAGCCATGGGGACTCCCCACCGTTCGGGGAGCTGTTTTTT. The V and J genes are TRBV7-9 and TRBJ2-2, with D perhaps TRBD2 (6 bases). Trimming cost V 5 bases and J 7 bases, with 20 bases left between them. The germline gives CDR1 SEHNR, CDR2 FQNEAQ (reference sequence). This CDR3 comprises 16 residues.

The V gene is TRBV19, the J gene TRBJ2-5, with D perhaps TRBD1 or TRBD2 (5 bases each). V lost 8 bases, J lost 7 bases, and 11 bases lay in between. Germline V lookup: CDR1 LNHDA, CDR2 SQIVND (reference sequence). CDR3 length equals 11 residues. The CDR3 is CASEGFGTQYF. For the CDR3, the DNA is TGTGCCAGTGAGGGGTTTGGGACCCAGTACTTC.

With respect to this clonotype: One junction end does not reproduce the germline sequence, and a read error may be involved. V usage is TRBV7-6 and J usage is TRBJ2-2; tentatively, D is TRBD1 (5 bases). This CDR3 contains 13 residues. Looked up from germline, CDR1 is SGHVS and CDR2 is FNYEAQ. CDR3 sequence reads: CASSLGATGELFF. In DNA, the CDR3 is TGTGCCAGTAGCTTAGGGGCGACAGGGGAGCTGTTTTTT.

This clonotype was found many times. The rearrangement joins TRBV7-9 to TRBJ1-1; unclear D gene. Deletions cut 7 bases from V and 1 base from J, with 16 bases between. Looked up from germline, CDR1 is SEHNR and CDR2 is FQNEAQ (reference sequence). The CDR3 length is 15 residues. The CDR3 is CASTPSGGRNTEAFF. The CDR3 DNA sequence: TGTGCCAGCACCCCGTCGGGAGGAAGGAACACTGAAGCTTTCTTT.

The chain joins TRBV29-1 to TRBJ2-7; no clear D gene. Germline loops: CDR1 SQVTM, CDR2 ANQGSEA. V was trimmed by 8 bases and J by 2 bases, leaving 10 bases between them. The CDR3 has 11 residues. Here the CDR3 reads CSSQGTYEQYF. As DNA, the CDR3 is TGCAGCAGTCAAGGAACCTACGAGCAGTACTTC.

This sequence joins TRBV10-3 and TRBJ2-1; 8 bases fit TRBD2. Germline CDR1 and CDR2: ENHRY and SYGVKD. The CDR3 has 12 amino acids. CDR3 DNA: TGTGCTAGGGGGACTAGTGTGAATGAGCAGTTCTTC. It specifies CARGTSVNEQFF.

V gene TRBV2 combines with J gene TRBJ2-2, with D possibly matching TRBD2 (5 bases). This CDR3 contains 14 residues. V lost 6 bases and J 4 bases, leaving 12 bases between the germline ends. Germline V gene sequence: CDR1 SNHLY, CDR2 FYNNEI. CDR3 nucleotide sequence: TGTGCCAGCAGATCTCTAGCATCCACCGGGGAGCTGTTTTTT. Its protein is CASRSLASTGELFF.

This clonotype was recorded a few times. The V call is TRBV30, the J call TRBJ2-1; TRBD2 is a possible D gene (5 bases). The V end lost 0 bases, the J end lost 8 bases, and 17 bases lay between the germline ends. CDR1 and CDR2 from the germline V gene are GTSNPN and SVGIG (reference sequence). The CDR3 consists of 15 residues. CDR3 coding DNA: TGTGCCTGGAGTGTACTCCGGGGTACGGGCGATGAGCAGTTCTTC. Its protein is CAWSVLRGTGDEQFF.

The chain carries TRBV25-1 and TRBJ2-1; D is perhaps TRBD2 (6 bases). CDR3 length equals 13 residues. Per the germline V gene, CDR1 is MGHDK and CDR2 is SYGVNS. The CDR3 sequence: CAAGSGAYNEQFF. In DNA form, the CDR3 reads TGTGCTGCCGGTAGCGGAGCTTACAATGAGCAGTTCTTC.